The entry that follows covers one T cell receptor (beta chain) sequence. The germline CDR1 and CDR2 sequences are MDHEN and SYDVKM. Trimming shortened V by 7 bases and J by 2 bases, and 12 bases separated the two germline ends. This CDR3 is 13 amino acids long. The data are from a study of neoadjuvant anti-PD-1 for oral cavity cancer. As for time point: after neoadjuvant nivolumab, at surgical resection. Patients had HPV-negative, locally advanced oral cavity squamous cell carcinoma. No culture or expansion preceded analysis of these blood cells. TCRdb's copy holds only in-frame clones and misses some; the assay was immunoSEQ multiplex PCR. The top ten hold 2.5% to 3% of the sample, which has around 68,000 clones, about nine tenths seen once.

V is TRBV28 and J is TRBJ2-7, with no clear D. This specimen was PBMCs, taken after nivolumab (anti-PD-1) treatment. The clonotype comes from a person aged 40 to 85 with oral cavity squamous cell carcinoma. The CDR3 DNA reads as TGTGCCAGCAAACCGGACCGAACCTACGAGCAGTACTTC. Residues: CASKPDRTYEQYF. The variable domain in full, with the rest retrieved from reference TRBV28 and TRBJ2-7, is DVKVTQSSRYLVKRTGEKVFLECVQDMDHENMFWYRQDPGLGLRLIYFSYDVKMKEKGDIPEGYSVSREKKERFSLILESASTNQTSMYLCASKPDRTYEQYFGPGTRLTVT.